This is a list of T cell receptor beta chains from one sample in a study of cytomegalovirus exposure and HLA in healthy donors. Sequencing used immunoSEQ multiplex PCR; TCRdb keeps in-frame clones, though not all of them. The sample shows around 130,000 clones, almost 85% of them seen only once. Sample: PBMCs. All receptors derive from a boy younger than 10 in good health and CMV-seronegative. CDR3s include the opening cysteine and the closing phenylalanine or tryptophan. Fields, in order: clone size, D gene, J gene, V gene, CDR3 DNA, CDR3 protein. A D gene is named only where the DNA matches it firmly. Clone size is given for some rows only: seen once, a few or many times, or a class if the clone is expanded.

abundance: .; d_gene: TRBD1; j_gene: TRBJ1-2; v_gene: TRBV5-8; CDR3nt: TGTGCCAGCAGCTTGACAGGGGGCACCTTC; CDR3aa: CASSLTGGTF
abundance: .; d_gene: .; j_gene: TRBJ1-2; v_gene: TRBV6-4; CDR3nt: TGTGCCAGCAGTGTGACAGCGGGGGACTATGGCTACACCTTC; CDR3aa: CASSVTAGDYGYTF
abundance: once; d_gene: .; j_gene: TRBJ1-1; v_gene: TRBV2; CDR3nt: TGTGCCAGCAGGGAAACGGGGGTGACAGATTACCTCTTT; CDR3aa: CASRETGVTDYLF
abundance: .; d_gene: .; j_gene: TRBJ2-3; v_gene: TRBV7-9; CDR3nt: TGTGCCAGCAGCTTGTCCCAGGCGGGGGCCGGAGATACGCAGTATTTT; CDR3aa: CASSLSQAGAGDTQYF
abundance: few; d_gene: .; j_gene: TRBJ2-3; v_gene: TRBV27; CDR3nt: TGTGCCAGCAGAGACATCCTTAGCACAGATACGCAGTATTTT; CDR3aa: CASRDILSTDTQYF
abundance: .; d_gene: TRBD1; j_gene: TRBJ2-7; v_gene: TRBV30; CDR3nt: TGTGCCTGCGGGACAGTCTCCTACGAGCAGCACTTC; CDR3aa: CACGTVSYEQHF
abundance: .; d_gene: .; j_gene: TRBJ1-2; v_gene: TRBV7-9; CDR3nt: TGTGCCAGCAGCTTAGCCCCTGCGGGCTACACCTTC; CDR3aa: CASSLAPAGYTF
abundance: .; d_gene: TRBD1; j_gene: TRBJ1-5; v_gene: TRBV6-5; CDR3nt: TGTGCCAGCAGCTCGGACAGGGGGTTCGCTCAGCCCCAGCATTTT; CDR3aa: CASSSDRGFAQPQHF
abundance: once; d_gene: TRBD1; j_gene: TRBJ1-1; v_gene: TRBV10-1; CDR3nt: TGCGCCAGCAGTGATCCCGGGACAGGGAGGGGAGAAGCTTTCTTT; CDR3aa: CASSDPGTGRGEAFF
abundance: .; d_gene: .; j_gene: TRBJ1-1; v_gene: TRBV28; CDR3nt: TGTGCCAGCAGTTCTCTCCCTGGCCCTGAGGGGAACACTGAAGCTTTCTTT; CDR3aa: CASSSLPGPEGNTEAFF
abundance: .; d_gene: TRBD2; j_gene: TRBJ2-3; v_gene: TRBV9; CDR3nt: TGTGCCTGGGCGGGGGAGCGGGGGGGCACAGATACGCAGTATTTT; CDR3aa: CAWAGERGGTDTQYF
abundance: .; d_gene: TRBD2; j_gene: TRBJ2-1; v_gene: TRBV9; CDR3nt: TGTGCCAGCAGCGTAGCAATACTAGCGGGAGACAATGAGCAGTTCTTC; CDR3aa: CASSVAILAGDNEQFF
abundance: .; d_gene: .; j_gene: TRBJ1-1; v_gene: TRBV7-3; CDR3nt: TGTGCCAGCAGCTCACAGGAGAACACTGAAGCTTTCTTT; CDR3aa: CASSSQENTEAFF
abundance: few; d_gene: .; j_gene: TRBJ1-1; v_gene: TRBV30; CDR3nt: TGTGCCTGGAGTGTTTATAACACTGAAGCTTTCTTT; CDR3aa: CAWSVYNTEAFF
abundance: once; d_gene: TRBD2; j_gene: TRBJ2-1; v_gene: TRBV27; CDR3nt: TGTGCCAGCAGTTTACGACTAGCGGGAGGTAGAGGGCAATACGATGAGCAGTTCTTC; CDR3aa: CASSLRLAGGRGQYDEQFF
abundance: .; d_gene: .; j_gene: TRBJ1-2; v_gene: TRBV30; CDR3nt: TGTGCCTGGAGTGTAAGGCTGAAGCGCGACTATGGCTACACCTTC; CDR3aa: CAWSVRLKRDYGYTF
abundance: .; d_gene: .; j_gene: TRBJ2-3; v_gene: TRBV1; CDR3nt: TGCACCAGCAGCCAGAGACGGCGGGATACGCAGTATTTT; CDR3aa: CTSSQRRRDTQYF
abundance: .; d_gene: TRBD2; j_gene: TRBJ2-5; v_gene: TRBV7-7; CDR3nt: TGTGCTAGCACACCGGGGGGGCAAGAGACCCAGTACTTC; CDR3aa: CASTPGGQETQYF
abundance: .; d_gene: TRBD2; j_gene: TRBJ2-3; v_gene: TRBV5-1; CDR3nt: TGCGCCAGCAGCGGAATTAGCGGGGGGGTGGCAGATACGCAGTATTTT; CDR3aa: CASSGISGGVADTQYF
abundance: once; d_gene: TRBD2; j_gene: TRBJ2-1; v_gene: TRBV5-8; CDR3nt: TGTGCCAGCAGCTCGGGACTAGCGGCCTACAATGAGCAGTTCTTC; CDR3aa: CASSSGLAAYNEQFF
abundance: .; d_gene: .; j_gene: TRBJ2-3; v_gene: TRBV4-1; CDR3nt: TGCGCCAGCAGCCAAGTGGCCGAAACGCAGTATTTT; CDR3aa: CASSQVAETQYF
abundance: once; d_gene: .; j_gene: TRBJ2-1; v_gene: TRBV6-1; CDR3nt: TGTGCCAGCAGTCGCACTACAAGCTCCTACAATGAGCAGTTCTTC; CDR3aa: CASSRTTSSYNEQFF
abundance: .; d_gene: .; j_gene: TRBJ1-2; v_gene: TRBV6-6; CDR3nt: TGTGCCAGCAGCCGTAACTATGGCTACACCTTC; CDR3aa: CASSRNYGYTF
abundance: few; d_gene: TRBD1; j_gene: TRBJ1-1; v_gene: TRBV30; CDR3nt: TGTGCCTGGGCTCTTCTGGACAGGGTTGGCACTGAAGCTTTCTTT; CDR3aa: CAWALLDRVGTEAFF
abundance: .; d_gene: TRBD1; j_gene: TRBJ2-3; v_gene: TRBV7-3; CDR3nt: TGTGCCAGCAGCTCCGGGACAGGCTGGCTCACAGATACGCAGTATTTT; CDR3aa: CASSSGTGWLTDTQYF
abundance: medium-sized; d_gene: TRBD2; j_gene: TRBJ2-1; v_gene: TRBV6-5; CDR3nt: TGTGCCAGCAGTTCGCAACTAGCGGGAGACTACAATGAGCAGTTCTTC; CDR3aa: CASSSQLAGDYNEQFF
abundance: once; d_gene: .; j_gene: TRBJ2-3; v_gene: TRBV19; CDR3nt: TGTGCCAGTAGTATAATGATTCAGGAGGGCGATACGCAGTATTTT; CDR3aa: CASSIMIQEGDTQYF
abundance: .; d_gene: .; j_gene: TRBJ1-5; v_gene: TRBV2; CDR3nt: TGTGCCAGCTTGGGGGGTAGCAATCAGCCCCAGCATTTT; CDR3aa: CASLGGSNQPQHF
abundance: .; d_gene: .; j_gene: TRBJ2-7; v_gene: TRBV10-3; CDR3nt: TGTGCCATCAGTGGCCCGCGGGGACAGAATATCTACGAGCAGTACTTC; CDR3aa: CAISGPRGQNIYEQYF
abundance: .; d_gene: .; j_gene: TRBJ2-5; v_gene: TRBV7-9; CDR3nt: TGTGCCAGCAGCTTAGGAGGGTACGCCGGGGAAGAGACCCAGTACTTC; CDR3aa: CASSLGGYAGEETQYF
abundance: .; d_gene: TRBD1; j_gene: TRBJ2-2; v_gene: TRBV5-5; CDR3nt: TGTGCCAGCAGCTCCTCCTTTTTCACAGGGGGATTCACCGGGGAGCTGTTTTTT; CDR3aa: CASSSSFFTGGFTGELFF